This T cell receptor (beta chain) appears in the sequencing data of a study of shared clonotypes between healthy human individuals. Turning to the study itself: Each donor contributed plates that comprised three CD4 naive, three CD4 memory, two CD8 naive and one CD8 memory.

About this clone: Its antigen is not known. The sample contains more than one DNA sequence encoding this CDR3.

The CDR3 runs to 15 residues. V gave up 2 bases and J gave up 0 bases, with 7 bases separating them. The germline V gene has CDR1 MDHEN and CDR2 SYDVKM. TCRdb's copy holds only in-frame clones and misses some; the assay was immunoSEQ multiplex PCR. The table has about 2.3 million clones, 92% seen once. Study-wide points: Rarefaction gave evidence that sorted-subset sequencing remained incomplete despite large depth.

The sequence came from a man in his late teens or twenties in good health. Some clones in this sample may be carry-over from other donors' samples. The rearrangement links TRBV28 to TRBJ1-4, with D uncertain. Source material: naive CD4+ T cells from PBMCs. Subset defined: CD45RA+ positively selected. The CDR3 DNA follows: TGTGCCAGCAGTTTAGCCGGGACAACTAATGAAAAACTGTTTTTT. It codes for CASSLAGTTNEKLFF.